The 21 T cell receptor beta chains listed next were all sequenced from one sample in a study of beta chain features in type 1 diabetes. Investigators reverse transcribed all isolated RNA, so they sequenced expressed TCRB transcripts. Data came from immunoSEQ multiplex PCR; TCRdb stores just in-frame clones and leaves some out. The sample contains 140,000 to 150,000 clones, roughly 48% of which appear only once. The sample taken for sequencing was Tregs from blood. The receptor source for this set is a man between 18 and 35 years old in good health.

The table lists this clone with a count of one. This rearrangement joins TRBV19 to TRBJ1-1; D is uncertain. Germline V gene data show CDR1 as LNHDA and CDR2 as SQIVND (reference sequence). This CDR3 has 14 amino acids. The V end lost 7 bases, the J end lost 1 base, and 13 bases lay between the germline ends. DNA of the CDR3: TGTGCCAGTATGTCCGGGATACAGAACACTGAAGCTTTCTTT. It specifies CASMSGIQNTEAFF.

The rearrangement joins TRBV6-5 to TRBJ1-2, with D perhaps TRBD1 (5 bases). CDR3 length equals 13 residues. Trimming removed 6 bases at V and 4 bases at J, with 12 bases between. Germline V gene sequence: CDR1 MNHEY, CDR2 SVGAGI. CDR3 sequence (DNA): TGTGCCAGCAGAAGACAGTCAGCCTATGGCTACACCTTC. Translation gives CASRRQSAYGYTF.

This clone turned up a few times. This sequence joins TRBV28 and TRBJ1-3; D call uncertain. The germline V and J ends were trimmed by 8 bases and 0 bases, with 14 bases remaining between them. Germline CDR1 is MDHEN and CDR2 is SYDVKM. The CDR3 consists of 15 residues. The CDR3, as DNA: TGTGCCAGCGCTTTTCGACGGAGCTCTGGAAACACCATATATTTT. This gives the protein CASAFRRSSGNTIYF.

The gene calls are TRBV6-6 and TRBJ2-7, with D maybe TRBD1 (5 bases). In germline, CDR1 is MNHNY, CDR2 SVGAGI (reference sequence). V was pared by 6 bases and J by 0 bases, with 15 bases between. The CDR3 runs 15 residues. As DNA, the CDR3 is TGTGCCAGCAGCCCCCGACAGACGCTCTCCTACGAGCAGTACTTC. Translation gives CASSPRQTLSYEQYF.

This rearrangement joins TRBV5-1 to TRBJ2-7; 11 bases are shared with TRBD1. Germline CDR1 is SGHRS and CDR2 is YFSETQ. The V and J ends lost 4 bases and 6 bases, in that order; junction bases with no gene match: 6. The CDR3 spans 14 residues. For the CDR3, the DNA is TGCGCCAGCAGCGGGGGACAGGGGGTCGGCGAGCAGTACTTC. Translating it yields CASSGGQGVGEQYF.

This chain connects TRBV30 to TRBJ1-1; TRBD1 matches 7 bases. This CDR3 has 13 residues. The germline V gene encodes CDR1 GTSNPN and CDR2 SVGIG (reference sequence). J lost 1 base, V lost 8 bases, and 7 bases had no gene match. This CDR3 is CAHDRVTNTEAFF. The DNA for the CDR3 is TGTGCCCATGACAGGGTCACGAACACTGAAGCTTTCTTT.

V and J are TRBV15 and TRBJ1-2; 7 bases are shared with TRBD1. The CDR3 sequence is 16 residues long. The V and J ends lost 2 bases and 0 bases, in that order; junction bases with no gene match: 6. Germline CDR1 LNHNV, CDR2 YYDKDF (reference sequence). The CDR3 region is CATSRLWDSSNYGYTF. CDR3 bases: TGTGCCACCAGCAGATTATGGGACAGCTCTAACTATGGCTACACCTTC.

This clone was seen once. A read error may produce the germline difference seen at one junction end. The chain couples TRBV2 to TRBJ1-4; no reliable D call. CDR3 length: 12 residues. Germline values: CDR1 SNHLY, CDR2 FYNNEI. The CDR3 reads CAGRTQDEKLFF. Here the CDR3 DNA reads TGTGCCGGCAGAACTCAAGATGAAAAACTGTTTTTT.

This chain connects TRBV27 to TRBJ2-6; TRBD1 is a possible D gene (6 bases). V was trimmed by 6 bases and J by 0 bases, leaving 15 bases between them. CDR1 MNHEY and CDR2 SMNVEV come from the germline V gene (reference sequence). The CDR3 totals 17 residues. CDR3 nucleotide sequence: TGTGCCAGCAGACCAAGGACAGTGAACTCTGGGGCCAACGTCCTGACTTTC. Translating gives CASRPRTVNSGANVLTF. The whole variable domain, filled in from reference TRBV27 and TRBJ2-6, reads EAQVTQNPRYLITVTGKKLTVTCSQNMNHEYMSWYRQDPGLGLRQIYYSMNVEVTDKGDVPEGYKVSRKEKRNFPLILESPSPNQTSLYFCASRPRTVNSGANVLTFGAGSRLTVL.

V is TRBV5-1 and J is TRBJ2-1; TRBD2 matches at 10 bases. Trimming at V came to 0 bases and at J to 8 bases, leaving 8 bases not matched to a gene. Germline V gene data show CDR1 as SGHRS and CDR2 as YFSETQ. The CDR3 consists of 16 residues. The CDR3 region has the DNA TGCGCCAGCAGCTTGGCTCCTAGCGGGGGATTTGATGAGCAGTTCTTC. As protein: CASSLAPSGGFDEQFF.

V gene TRBV18 combines with J gene TRBJ1-1; D remains ambiguous. Germline assignment: CDR1 KGHSH and CDR2 LQKENI. The length of the CDR3 is 11 residues. V gave up 10 bases and J gave up 6 bases, with 12 bases separating them. The CDR3 sequence: CATKASAEAFF. The CDR3 nucleotides are TGTGCCACCAAAGCCAGCGCTGAAGCTTTCTTT.

In DNA form, the CDR3 reads TGCGCCAGCAGCCAAGTAGGTCTGGGACAGGGTGCCTCACCCCTCCACTTT. Translated: CASSQVGLGQGASPLHF. V and J are TRBV4-3 and TRBJ1-6, with 9 bases that match TRBD1. Germline V gene lookup returns CDR1 LGHNA and CDR2 YSLEER. This CDR3 has 17 residues. The V gene end was trimmed by 1 base and the J gene end by 10 bases; junction bases not matched to a gene: 11.

The chain carries TRBV7-9 and TRBJ1-2; D remains unclear. Trimming cost V 2 bases and J 5 bases, with 15 bases left between them. This CDR3 comprises 15 residues. The V gene's germline CDR1 is SEHNR and CDR2 FQNEAQ (reference sequence). In DNA form, the CDR3 reads TGTGCCAGCAGCTTACTTCACAGCCCGTCGTATGGCTACACCTTC. It codes for CASSLLHSPSYGYTF. Using reference TRBV7-9 and TRBJ1-2 for the parts outside the CDR3, the full variable domain is DTGVSQNPRHKITKRGQNVTFRCDPISEHNRLYWYRQTLGQGPEFLTYFQNEAQLEKSRLLSDRFSAERPKGSFSTLEIQRTEQGDSAMYLCASSLLHSPSYGYTFGSGTRLTVV.

On this clone: The sample holds other DNA sequences that translate to the same CDR3. The chain is built from TRBV23-1 and TRBJ2-5, with TRBD2 identical over 7 bases. TRBV23-1 is classed as an ORF, of uncertain function. CDR3 length: 16 amino acids. V dropped 4 bases and J dropped 4; count of bases not matched to a gene: 12. Here the CDR3 DNA reads TGCGCCAGCAGTCCGGGGCTGGCGGGAGCCTTAGAGACCCAGTACTTC. Amino acids: CASSPGLAGALETQYF.

The CDR3 coding sequence is TGTGCCAGCAGTACACAGGGGATTTCCTACGAGCAGTACTTC. Protein product: CASSTQGISYEQYF. The chain combines TRBV7-9 with TRBJ2-7; 7 nucleotides match TRBD1. Trimming took 6 bases from V and 1 from J; bases not matched to a gene: 6. Germline V gene lookup returns CDR1 SEHNR and CDR2 FQNEAQ (reference sequence). The CDR3 runs 14 residues.

The gene calls are TRBV28 and TRBJ2-3, with 11 positions matching TRBD2. Germline lookup yields CDR1 MDHEN and CDR2 SYDVKM. V lost 7 bases to trimming and J lost 4 bases; unmatched junction nucleotides: 1. This CDR3 is 13 amino acids long. CDR3 DNA: TGTGCCAGCAAGGGACTAGCGGCAGATACGCAGTATTTT. This gives the protein CASKGLAADTQYF.

This rearrangement joins TRBV10-3 to TRBJ1-1; unclear D gene. The CDR3 consists of 16 residues. Germline CDR1 is ENHRY and CDR2 is SYGVKD. The V and J ends lost 1 base and 4 bases respectively, with 16 bases between them. The CDR3 region is CAISEWARRLGTEAFF. The CDR3 DNA reads TGTGCCATCAGTGAGTGGGCCAGGCGTTTGGGCACTGAAGCTTTCTTT.

This clone was seen a single time. The V gene is TRBV6-1, the J gene TRBJ2-3; 11 nucleotides align to TRBD2. This CDR3 is 15 amino acids long. The V gene end was trimmed by 7 bases and the J gene end by 3 bases; junction bases not matched to a gene: 6. Per the germline V gene, CDR1 is MNHNS and CDR2 is SASEGT. The CDR3 reads CASILLAGVTDTQYF. The CDR3 DNA is TGTGCCAGCATTCTACTAGCGGGAGTGACAGATACGCAGTATTTT.

This clone showed up just once. The chain has TRBV11-2 and TRBJ2-1; 8 positions agree with TRBD2. CDR1 and CDR2 (germline): SGHAT, FQNNGV. The CDR3 spans 19 residues. After removal of 5 bases from V and 9 bases from J, the junction contained 24 bases not matched to a gene. For the CDR3, the DNA is TGTGCCAGCAGCACCAGGACCTACCACAGCGGGAGTTTCGGCCCTGAGCAGTTCTTC. It is translated as CASSTRTYHSGSFGPEQFF.

This clone was counted between two and nine times. The V call is TRBV6-6, the J call TRBJ2-5, with D uncertain. The J call is uncertain, as TRBJ2-7 better fits the DNA end. This CDR3 has 12 amino acids. Germline CDR1 MNHNY, CDR2 SVGAGI (reference sequence). CDR3: CASSYSVYEQYF. Here the CDR3 DNA reads TGTGCCAGCAGTTACTCTGTCTACGAGCAGTACTTC.

This clone showed up just a few times. The genes are TRBV30 and TRBJ1-2, with D possibly matching TRBD1 (5 bases). V was cut by 3 bases and J by 2 bases, with 10 bases left in between. Germline V CDR1 and CDR2: GTSNPN, SVGIG (reference sequence). CDR3 length: 13 amino acids. The DNA for the CDR3 is TGTGCCTGGAGAGGGAGGGGAAACTATGGCTACACCTTC. Protein sequence: CAWRGRGNYGYTF.